The rows below give T cell receptor beta chains drawn from one sample of a study of cytomegalovirus exposure and HLA in healthy donors. TCRdb keeps only in-frame clones here, not all; method: immunoSEQ multiplex PCR. The sample holds about 94,000 clones, approximately 66% seen once. Sample: PBMCs. The source of these receptors is a man between 25 and 39 years old in good health and CMV-seronegative. Both conserved end residues are trimmed from each CDR3. Each record gives: J gene, V gene, CDR3 protein.

TRBJ2-4	TRBV2	ATRGLSAKNIQY
TRBJ2-1	TRBV6-1	ASSEGAARMSGEQF
TRBJ2-1	TRBV25-1	ASSEQGRDEQF
TRBJ1-1	TRBV19	ASTMTGYSTEAF
TRBJ2-5	TRBV28	ASSWTSGVRETQY
TRBJ2-1	TRBV9	ASSGKQLAGGNNEQF
TRBJ2-3	TRBV19	ASSIKPSGGGTDTQY
TRBJ2-2	TRBV9	ASRPGTGAFGTGELF
TRBJ1-4	TRBV9	ASSVGLFRQGNEKLF
TRBJ2-5	TRBV7-9	ASSLGLAGESETQY
TRBJ2-7	TRBV27	ATYGTSGSTPTSYEQY
TRBJ2-3	TRBV5-4	ASSSGTGRATDTQY
TRBJ1-2	TRBV29-1	SAESQGDRYGYT
TRBJ2-1	TRBV30	AWAEDEQF
TRBJ2-3	TRBV27	ASSSPGTSGRRPSTDTQY
TRBJ2-7	TRBV4-1	ASSQDRNGYEQY
TRBJ1-2	TRBV18	ASSPEVPGQGAGGYT
TRBJ1-2	TRBV27	ASSPELPYGTNYGYT
TRBJ2-3	TRBV19	ASSPSGTDTQY
TRBJ2-2	TRBV10-3	AIRRTSGGAPRHTGELF
TRBJ2-3	TRBV5-1	ASSAGQGSTDTQY
TRBJ1-1	TRBV13	ASSSHLDRGPNTEAF
TRBJ2-7	TRBV4-1	ASSQDLGTSGRDDEQY
TRBJ2-7	TRBV2	ASVLGGLYEQY
TRBJ2-7	TRBV27	ASSFLTSGGSYEQY
TRBJ1-2	TRBV6-1	ASSVRSLGYT
TRBJ2-7	TRBV6-5	ASRAGWVRSEQY
TRBJ2-2	TRBV2	ASGGQGNTGELF
TRBJ2-3	TRBV5-4	ASSFRLGGGTDTQY
TRBJ1-5	TRBV15	ATSNAGGGNQPQH
TRBJ1-5	TRBV28	ASSWGSPNSNQPQH
TRBJ2-5	TRBV7-6	ASSLGTLAGRSETQY
TRBJ2-7	TRBV28	ASSWSTEYEQY
TRBJ1-1	TRBV27	ASSFLPGYRDTYTEAF
TRBJ1-2	TRBV6-5	AISRQTYGYT
TRBJ1-2	TRBV6-1	ASSERGSTNYGYT
TRBJ2-1	TRBV15	ATSRAAGGGDEQF
TRBJ1-6	TRBV19	ASSISRSSYNSPLH
TRBJ1-5	TRBV9	ASSRTGSNQPQH
TRBJ1-4	TRBV6-1	ASSELEPWTGNEKLF
TRBJ2-1	TRBV13	ASSLEPEDWSSYNEQF
TRBJ2-3	TRBV6-1	ASKGLAGVTQY
TRBJ2-3	TRBV6-6	ASSYSGPGFTDTQY
NA	TRBV4-1	ASSQRTGGTYEQY
TRBJ2-5	TRBV28	ASSYYLAGVRETQY
TRBJ2-7	TRBV11-2	ASSSLWGGLPYEQY
TRBJ1-1	TRBV30	AWSANSVGHLEAF
TRBJ2-1	TRBV28	ATRIGGVGEWNEQF
TRBJ2-7	TRBV6-5	ASTSPGGTYEQY
TRBJ1-2	TRBV29-1	SVVGDRVYRYT
TRBJ1-6	TRBV2	ASSEVDRVSSYNSPLH
TRBJ2-5	TRBV15	ATSGAGGLETQY
TRBJ1-1	TRBV5-1	ASSLGTENTEAF